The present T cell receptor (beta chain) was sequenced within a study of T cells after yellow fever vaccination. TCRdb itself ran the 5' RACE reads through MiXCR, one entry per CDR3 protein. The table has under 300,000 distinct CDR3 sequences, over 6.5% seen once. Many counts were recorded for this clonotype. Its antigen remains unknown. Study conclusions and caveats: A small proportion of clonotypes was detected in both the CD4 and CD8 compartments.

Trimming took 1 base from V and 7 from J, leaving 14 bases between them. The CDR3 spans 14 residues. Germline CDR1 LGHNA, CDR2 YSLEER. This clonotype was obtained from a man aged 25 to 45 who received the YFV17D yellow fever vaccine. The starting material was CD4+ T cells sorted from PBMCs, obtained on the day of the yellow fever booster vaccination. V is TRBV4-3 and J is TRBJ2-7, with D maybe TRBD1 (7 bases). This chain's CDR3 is CASSQGAQGGEQYF. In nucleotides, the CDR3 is TGCGCCAGCAGCCAAGGGGCTCAGGGGGGAGAGCAGTACTTC.